This note documents a single TCR beta chain sequence. What it recognizes is unknown. The sample is drawn from a study of OX40 agonist ivuxolimab in advanced cancers. Looking at the study overall: Mean age about 60 years, range about 23 to 79; just over 80% male.

The CDR3 length is 17 residues. The germline CDR1 and CDR2 sequences are LNHDA and SQIVND (reference sequence). Trimming removed 3 bases from V and 0 bases from J, with 15 bases in between. Clones were read by immunoSEQ multiplex PCR, and TCRdb kept only the in-frame ones, dropping some. The sample holds 77,000 or so clones; roughly 91% are singletons and the top ten take approximately 0.32%. Study findings and constraints: CD8+ T cells were the subset that, on average, had more expanded clones than CD4+.

The sequencing here drew on CD4+ or CD8+ T cells sorted from blood, taken in a trial of the OX40 agonist ivuxolimab. This clonotype was obtained from an adult with an advanced solid tumor such as melanoma, head and neck, liver or kidney cancer. This sequence joins TRBV19 and TRBJ1-5; no clear D gene. CDR3 coding DNA: TGTGCCAGTAGTATGTACTCACTCGGAGATAGCAATCAGCCCCAGCATTTT. Protein sequence: CASSMYSLGDSNQPQHF.